These 15 T cell receptor beta chains share one sample of origin, sequenced in a study of graft-versus-host responses after intestinal transplantation (dated by TCRdb to the early 2020s). What this sample's time point label stands for: cells obtained before transplantation from donor or recipient. These receptors are not linked to any known antigen. Libraries were made using the immunoSEQ multiplex PCR assay. The source is immuneACCESS, and TCRdb retained only in-frame sequences with V and J called. Part of the clones is not carried over; for the studies checked, unresolved V genes explain less than half of this, and the remainder is unexplained. Counted in this sample were about 110,000 clones; about 92% of them appeared once. Of the sample, 1% to 1.5% falls within the top ten clones. Source: unstimulated CD8+ T cells sorted from spleen or lymph node cells, taken before transplant. These receptors were taken from a human donor who was the organ donor for an intestinal transplant.

The V and J genes are TRBV23-1 and TRBJ2-7, with TRBD2 matching 15 bases. TRBV23-1 is treated as an ORF (open reading frame) with a function not yet certain. CDR3 size: 24 residues. With V trimmed by 0 bases and J by 7 bases, 28 bases remained unmatched. DNA for the CDR3: TGCGCCAGCAGTCAATCCCTCGGACAGGGGAAAGGGGGACTAGCGGGAGGTTATAATGGGGAGCAGTACTTC. Encoded protein: CASSQSLGQGKGGLAGGYNGEQYF.

This chain connects TRBV5-8 to TRBJ2-7, with no clear D. This CDR3 region has 10 residues. Between the trimmed V and J ends, which lost 3 bases and 2 bases, there was a span of 0 bases. Germline V gene data show CDR1 as SGHTS and CDR2 as YDEGEE. Here the CDR3 reads CASSSYEQYF. The CDR3 DNA reads as TGTGCCAGCAGCTCCTACGAGCAGTACTTC.

The rearrangement uses TRBV2 and TRBJ2-1; D gene unclear. This CDR3 has 13 residues. The germline V and J ends were trimmed by 6 bases and 0 bases, with 6 bases remaining between them. Germline CDR1 and CDR2: SNHLY and FYNNEI. CDR3 loop: CASSLYSYNEQFF. The CDR3 nucleotides read TGTGCCAGCAGCTTATACTCCTACAATGAGCAGTTCTTC.

This clone has just one count. The V and J genes are TRBV10-2 and TRBJ2-1; 8 nucleotides agree with TRBD1. The germline CDR1 and CDR2 sequences are WSHSY and SAAADI. The CDR3 totals 14 residues. V lost 3 bases and J lost 8; bases outside the gene matches: 6. As DNA, the CDR3 is TGCGCCAGCAGTGAAATTCCAGGGGGCGATGAGCAGTTCTTC. This translates into CASSEIPGGDEQFF.

The rearrangement links TRBV23-1 to TRBJ2-2, with 8 bases fitting TRBD2. TRBV23-1 has ORF status, its function being uncertain. The trim removed 2 bases at V and 2 bases at J, leaving 7 bases unmatched. CDR3 length: 17 residues. CDR3 bases: TGCGCCAGCAGTCAAGGGTCCAGCGGGAGAAACACCGGGGAGCTGTTTTTT. This encodes CASSQGSSGRNTGELFF.

With regard to this clone: Other nucleotide sequences from this sample produce the same CDR3. The chain employs TRBV27 and TRBJ2-5; D gene ambiguous. Germline lookup yields CDR1 MNHEY and CDR2 SMNVEV (reference sequence). V was trimmed by 3 bases and J by 2 bases, leaving 4 bases between them. The CDR3 totals 12 residues. CDR3 protein: CASSFLQETQYF. The DNA for the CDR3 is TGTGCCAGCAGTTTCCTTCAAGAGACCCAGTACTTC.

The chain couples TRBV6-7 to TRBJ2-1, with D uncertain. TRBV6-7 is treated as an ORF (open reading frame) with a function not yet certain. Trimming removed 0 bases from V and 1 base from J, with 7 bases in between. The CDR3 is 15 amino acids. CDR3 in DNA: TGTGCCAGCAGTTACTCGTCAGGATCCTACAATGAGCAGTTCTTC. This translates into CASSYSSGSYNEQFF.

This clone has a single count. The chain has TRBV2 and TRBJ2-2, with TRBD2 matching 12 bases. Trimming cost V 0 bases and J 4 bases; bases outside gene matches: 15. The germline CDR1 and CDR2 sequences are SNHLY and FYNNEI. The CDR3 extends over 21 amino acids. Here the CDR3 reads CASSEAFPGTSGLVCTGELFF. CDR3 nucleotide sequence: TGTGCCAGCAGTGAAGCCTTCCCCGGGACTAGCGGGCTTGTGTGCACCGGGGAGCTGTTTTTT.

The gene calls are TRBV4-1 and TRBJ2-3; no reliable D call. Germline V gives CDR1 MGHRA, CDR2 YSYEKL. Trimming removed 1 base at V and 0 bases at J, with 14 bases between. CDR3 length: 17 amino acids. The CDR3 region has the DNA TGCGCCAGCAGCCAAGTCCCTAGGGCCGCGAGCACAGATACGCAGTATTTT. Translated: CASSQVPRAASTDTQYF.

The J gene is TRBJ1-4, the V gene TRBV9; D gene uncertain. The CDR3 length is 15 residues. Trimming removed 0 bases from V and 7 bases from J, with 13 bases in between. Germline V gene data show CDR1 as SGDLS and CDR2 as YYNGEE. The CDR3 here is CASSVGATKLEKLFF. The CDR3 region has the DNA TGTGCCAGCAGCGTAGGAGCCACGAAACTTGAAAAACTGTTTTTT.

This rearrangement joins TRBV5-1 to TRBJ2-1, with D hard to call. In germline, CDR1 is SGHRS, CDR2 YFSETQ. Trimming took 0 bases from V and 0 from J, leaving 7 bases between them. The CDR3 length is 15 residues. CDR3 in amino acids: CASSLALGSYNEQFF. The CDR3 DNA reads TGCGCCAGCAGCTTGGCCTTGGGCTCCTACAATGAGCAGTTCTTC.

The chain carries TRBV11-2 and TRBJ2-7; 7 bases match TRBD2. Unmatched junction bases numbered 8, after V lost 3 bases and J lost 3 bases. Germline V gives CDR1 SGHAT, CDR2 FQNNGV. This CDR3 comprises 15 residues. CDR3 DNA sequence: TGTGCCAGCAGCTTGGGAACTAGCGAGTTCTACGAGCAGTACTTC. Its protein product is CASSLGTSEFYEQYF.

This sequence joins TRBV28 and TRBJ1-2, with 7 bases identical to TRBD1. The V segment lost 3 bases and the J segment 5 bases; nucleotides outside the gene matches: 6. Germline-derived CDR1 and CDR2 are MDHEN and SYDVKM. The CDR3 runs 14 residues. The CDR3 sequence is CASSFLGTEYGYTF. DNA for the CDR3: TGTGCCAGCAGTTTTTTAGGGACAGAGTATGGCTACACCTTC.

This clone was seen once. This chain links TRBV9 with TRBJ2-7; D perhaps matches TRBD1 (6 bases). V was shortened by 0 bases and J by 3 bases, with 10 bases between the two germline ends. This CDR3 region has 14 residues. Germline V lookup: CDR1 SGDLS, CDR2 YYNGEE. Here the CDR3 DNA reads TGTGCCAGCAGCGTAGACAGGGAAGGCTACGAGCAGTACTTC. It codes for CASSVDREGYEQYF.

Points on this clone: Given the absence of the conserved phenylalanine or tryptophan at the CDR3 end, a read error is likely. No DNA is shown, since the ends of the CDR3 on it are uncertain; the CDR3 is the one TCRdb lists. The V gene is TRBV21-1, the J gene TRBJ2-7; the D segment call TRBD1 is taken from the table without a DNA check. TRBV21-1 is noted as a pseudogene. The CDR3 is 9 amino acids in total, end residues counted. The CDR3 loop reads CASSNPLAP.